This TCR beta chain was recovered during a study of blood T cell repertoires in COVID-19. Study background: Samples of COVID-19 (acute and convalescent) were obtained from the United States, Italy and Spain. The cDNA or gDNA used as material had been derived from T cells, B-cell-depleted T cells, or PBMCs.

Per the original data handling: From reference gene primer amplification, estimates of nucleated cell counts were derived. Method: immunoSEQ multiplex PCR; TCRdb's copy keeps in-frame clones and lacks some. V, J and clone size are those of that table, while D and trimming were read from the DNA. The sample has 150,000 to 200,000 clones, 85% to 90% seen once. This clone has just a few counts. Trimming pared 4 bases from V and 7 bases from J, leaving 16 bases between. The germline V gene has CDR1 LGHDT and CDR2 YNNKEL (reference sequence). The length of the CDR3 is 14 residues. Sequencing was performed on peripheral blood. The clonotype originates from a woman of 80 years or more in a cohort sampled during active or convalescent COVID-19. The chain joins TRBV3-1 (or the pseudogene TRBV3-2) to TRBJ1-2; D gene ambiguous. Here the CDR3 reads CASSPARGLGGYTF. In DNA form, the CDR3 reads TGTGCCAGCAGCCCGGCGCGGGGTCTGGGTGGCTACACCTTC.